Below are 15 T cell receptor beta chains sequenced from a single sample in a study of blood T cells in healthy people across ages. The authors ran a second PCR of 7 to 11 cycles using a sample-barcoded 5' primer and a J-beta primer mix. Via MiXCR, TCRdb re-called the 5' RACE reads, giving one row per CDR3 protein. This table holds fewer than 900,000 distinct CDR3 sequences, around 46% found once. Sequences were obtained from blood. The source of these receptors is a woman aged 60-70 years in good health.

V gene TRBV28 combines with J gene TRBJ2-1; 13 bases fit TRBD2. Germline CDR1 and CDR2: MDHEN and SYDVKM. V was pared by 6 bases and J by 8 bases, with 7 bases of the junction left unmatched. This CDR3 contains 15 residues. CDR3 loop: CASSSTSGRAYEQFF. The DNA of the CDR3 is TGTGCCAGCAGCTCTACTAGCGGGAGGGCCTATGAGCAGTTCTTC.

This clonotype was seen ten or more times. The gene calls are TRBV7-3 and TRBJ2-7; possible D gene TRBD2, 6 bases. The germline V gene encodes CDR1 SGHTA and CDR2 FQGTGA. With 0 bases removed from V and 1 base from J, the gap between germline ends came to 7 bases. CDR3 length equals 14 residues. In DNA form, the CDR3 reads TGTGCCAGCAGCTTAACGGGAGGATCCTACGAGCAGTACTTC. This gives the protein CASSLTGGSYEQYF.

The table lists this clonotype with many counts. This chain links TRBV5-1 with TRBJ2-3; perhaps TRBD2 as D (5 bases). Trimming shortened V by 0 bases and J by 6 bases, and 17 bases separated the two germline ends. The CDR3 is made up of 16 amino acids. CDR1 is SGHRS and CDR2 is YFSETQ in the germline V gene. The chain's CDR3 is CASSLVITEEGDTQYF. The CDR3 nucleotides are TGCGCCAGCAGCTTGGTGATTACGGAGGAAGGGGATACGCAGTATTTT.

This clonotype was seen at least ten times. This chain connects TRBV7-2 to TRBJ2-5, with a tentative D call TRBD2 (6 bases). This CDR3 has 14 residues. Trimming took 6 bases from V and 5 from J, leaving 16 bases between them. CDR1 is SGHTA, CDR2 FQGNSA, per germline. The CDR3 loop reads CASSSGLPGETQYF. DNA of the CDR3: TGTGCCAGCAGTTCGGGACTCCCGGGGGAGACCCAGTACTTC.

Only a few counts were recorded for this clonotype. The chain has TRBV5-1 and TRBJ2-3, with 11 bases matching TRBD1. Germline V gene sequence: CDR1 SGHRS, CDR2 YFSETQ. The junction had 6 bases not matched to a gene; V was cut back by 4 bases and J by 2 bases. This CDR3 spans 16 amino acids. The CDR3 is CASSAGTGGATDTQYF. CDR3 nucleotides: TGCGCCAGCAGCGCCGGGACAGGGGGTGCCACAGATACGCAGTATTTT. Supplemented by reference TRBV5-1 and TRBJ2-3, the full variable domain reads KAGVTQTPRYLIKTRGQQVTLSCSPISGHRSVSWYQQTPGQGLQFLFEYFSETQRNKGNFPGRFSGRQFSNSRSEMNVSTLELGDSALYLCASSAGTGGATDTQYFGPGTRLTVL.

The CDR3 region has the DNA TGCAGCGTTGTCTTAGGGGGAAGCGCGAACACCGGGGAGCTGTTTTTT. Amino acids: CSVVLGGSANTGELFF. The chain uses TRBV29-1 and TRBJ2-2; D perhaps matches TRBD1 (6 bases). CDR3 length: 16 residues. Germline V gene data show CDR1 as SQVTM and CDR2 as ANQGSEA. Trimming removed 4 bases from V and 0 bases from J, with 15 bases in between.

This clonotype was counted only a few times. The chain joins TRBV27 to TRBJ2-7, with a possible D match to TRBD1 (6 bases). Germline CDR1 is MNHEY and CDR2 is SMNVEV (reference sequence). The V gene lost 10 bases and the J gene lost 3 bases, with 16 bases spanning the gap. There are 13 residues in the CDR3. The CDR3 loop reads CATQAGAIYEQYF. In DNA, the CDR3 is TGTGCCACCCAGGCAGGGGCGATCTACGAGCAGTACTTC.

A word on this clonotype: This sequence may be a read error, since a much larger clone differs from it by one base. The chain employs TRBV4-1 and TRBJ2-7; D is perhaps TRBD1 (5 bases). The closer fit of TRBJ2-5 to the DNA end suggests the J call may be wrong. CDR3 length: 15 residues. Germline V gene lookup returns CDR1 MGHRA and CDR2 YSYEKL. CDR3: CASSQEPGRDETQYF. In DNA, the CDR3 is TGCGCCAGCAGCCAAGAGCCCGGCAGGGATGAGACCCAGTACTTC.

This clonotype has more than one count but fewer than ten. V is TRBV4-2 and J is TRBJ2-7, with 7 bases identical to TRBD1. There are 15 residues in the CDR3. The V gene's germline CDR1 is LGHNA and CDR2 YNFKEQ. Trimming at V came to 1 base and at J to 2 bases, leaving 5 bases not matched to a gene. CDR3 in amino acids: CASSQVGQGAYEQYF. CDR3 bases: TGTGCCAGCAGCCAAGTCGGGCAGGGGGCCTACGAGCAGTACTTC.

This clonotype was detected only a few times. The chain recombines TRBV10-3 with TRBJ2-5, with D uncertain. The CDR3 spans 14 residues. CDR1 and CDR2 (germline): ENHRY, SYGVKD. V was shortened by 0 bases and J by 4 bases, with 9 bases between the two germline ends. The CDR3 loop is CAISESGFAETQYF. CDR3 in DNA: TGTGCCATCAGTGAGTCTGGGTTTGCAGAGACCCAGTACTTC.

The gene calls are TRBV7-2 and TRBJ1-2, with D uncertain. Germline CDR1 SGHTA, CDR2 FQGNSA. CDR3 length: 13 residues. V was clipped by 1 base and J by 5 bases, with 8 bases between them. The CDR3 DNA is TGTGCCAGCAGCTTAGAGGTGGCTTATGGCTACACCTTC. Amino acid sequence: CASSLEVAYGYTF. Drawing the rest from reference TRBV7-2 and TRBJ1-2, the complete variable domain is GAGVSQSPSNKVTEKGKDVELRCDPISGHTALYWYRQSLGQGLEFLIYFQGNSAPDKSGLPSDRFSAERTGGSVSTLTIQRTQQEDSAVYLCASSLEVAYGYTFGSGTRLTVV.

The chain carries TRBV15 and TRBJ2-7; D possibly matches TRBD1 or TRBD2 (5 bases each). CDR1 is LNHNV and CDR2 is YYDKDF in the germline V gene (reference sequence). This CDR3 region has 15 residues. V lost 2 bases to trimming and J lost 0 bases, with 11 bases between them. This CDR3 is CATSRPDGTSYEQYF. The CDR3 nucleotides read TGTGCCACCAGCAGACCGGACGGGACCTCCTACGAGCAGTACTTC. Full variable domain (outside the CDR3, taken from reference TRBV15 and TRBJ2-7): DAMVIQNPRYQVTQFGKPVTLSCSQTLNHNVMYWYQQKSSQAPKLLFHYYDKDFNNEADTPDNFQSRRPNTSFCFLDIRSPGLGDTAMYLCATSRPDGTSYEQYFGPGTRLTVT.

The rearrangement uses TRBV7-9 and TRBJ2-4, with a weak D call TRBD2 (6 bases). Germline V gene sequence: CDR1 SEHNR, CDR2 FQNEAQ (reference sequence). V was shortened by 0 bases and J by 0 bases, with 12 bases between the two germline ends. CDR3 length: 17 amino acids. In DNA form, the CDR3 reads TGTGCCAGCAGCTTAGCGGACGGGCGGGGAGCCAAAAACATTCAGTACTTC. Translated: CASSLADGRGAKNIQYF.

This clonotype was picked up a small number of times. The chain uses TRBV20-1 and TRBJ2-5, with a tentative D call TRBD2 (5 bases). V was trimmed by 5 bases and J by 4 bases, leaving 14 bases between them. Germline values: CDR1 DFQATT, CDR2 SNEGSKA (reference sequence). This CDR3 contains 13 residues. Here the CDR3 reads CSAPGIGVETQYF. DNA for the CDR3: TGCAGTGCTCCGGGCATCGGGGTAGAGACCCAGTACTTC.

The chain has TRBV12-3 or TRBV12-4 and TRBJ2-7; TRBD2 aligns across 10 bases. V lost 3 bases and J lost 0; bases outside the gene matches: 14. The CDR3 runs 19 residues. In DNA form, the CDR3 reads TGTGCCAGCAGTTTTGGGGCCGTTTGGGCTAGCGGGAGCTCCTACGAGCAGTACTTC. Its protein is CASSFGAVWASGSSYEQYF.